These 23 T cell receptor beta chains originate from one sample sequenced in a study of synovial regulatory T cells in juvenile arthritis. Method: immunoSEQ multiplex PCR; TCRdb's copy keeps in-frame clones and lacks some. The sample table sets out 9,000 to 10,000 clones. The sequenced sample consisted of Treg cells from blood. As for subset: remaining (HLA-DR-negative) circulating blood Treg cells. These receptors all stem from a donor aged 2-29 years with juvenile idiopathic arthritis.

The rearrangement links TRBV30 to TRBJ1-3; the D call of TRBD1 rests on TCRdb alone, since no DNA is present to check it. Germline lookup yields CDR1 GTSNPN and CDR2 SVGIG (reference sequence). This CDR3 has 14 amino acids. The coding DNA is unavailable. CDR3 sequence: CAWSVLGAGNTIYF.

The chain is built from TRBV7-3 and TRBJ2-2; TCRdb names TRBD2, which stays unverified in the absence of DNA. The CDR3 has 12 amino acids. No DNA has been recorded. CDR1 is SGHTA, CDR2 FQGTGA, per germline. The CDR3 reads CASSSPRGELFF.

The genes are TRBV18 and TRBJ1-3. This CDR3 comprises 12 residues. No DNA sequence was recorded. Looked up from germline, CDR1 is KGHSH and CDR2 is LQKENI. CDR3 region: CASSRSGNTIYF. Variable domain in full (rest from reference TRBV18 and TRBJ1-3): NAGVMQNPRHLVRRRGQEARLRCSPMKGHSHVYWYRQLPEEGLKFMVYLQKENIIDESGMPKERFSAEFPKEGPSILRIQQVVRGDSAAYFCASSRSGNTIYFGEGSWLTVV.

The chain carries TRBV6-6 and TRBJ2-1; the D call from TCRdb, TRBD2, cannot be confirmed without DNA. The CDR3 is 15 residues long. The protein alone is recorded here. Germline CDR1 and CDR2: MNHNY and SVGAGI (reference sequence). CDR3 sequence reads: CASRPAAGGPNEQFF.

This CDR3 is CASSPTGAKNIQYF. The rearrangement links TRBV13 to TRBJ2-4; as DNA is missing, the TRBD1 call by TCRdb cannot be tested. The CDR3 has 14 residues. Only the protein is available. The germline gives CDR1 PRHDT, CDR2 FYEKMQ (reference sequence).

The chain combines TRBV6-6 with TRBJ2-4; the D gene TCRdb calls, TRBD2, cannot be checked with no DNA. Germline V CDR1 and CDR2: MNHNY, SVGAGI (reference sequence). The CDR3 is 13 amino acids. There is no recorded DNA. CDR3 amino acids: CASSGLAKNIQYF.

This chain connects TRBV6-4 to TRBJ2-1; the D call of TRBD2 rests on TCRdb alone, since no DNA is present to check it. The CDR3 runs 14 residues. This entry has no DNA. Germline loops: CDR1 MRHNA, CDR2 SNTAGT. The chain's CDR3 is CASSRTAANNEQFF.

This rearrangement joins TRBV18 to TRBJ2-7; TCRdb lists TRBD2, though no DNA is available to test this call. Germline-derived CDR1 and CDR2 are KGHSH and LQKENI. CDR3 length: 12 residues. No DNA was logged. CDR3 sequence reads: CASSRLSYEQYF.

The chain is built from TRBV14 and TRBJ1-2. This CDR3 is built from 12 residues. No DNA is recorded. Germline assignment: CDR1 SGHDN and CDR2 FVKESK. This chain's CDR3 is CASSQALVGYTF.

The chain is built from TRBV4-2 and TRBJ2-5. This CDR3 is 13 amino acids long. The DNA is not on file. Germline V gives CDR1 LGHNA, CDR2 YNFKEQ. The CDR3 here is CASSQDGLETQYF.

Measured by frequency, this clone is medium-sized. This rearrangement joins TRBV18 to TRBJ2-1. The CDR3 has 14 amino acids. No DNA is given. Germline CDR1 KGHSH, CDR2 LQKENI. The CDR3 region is CASSRGSSYNEQFF.

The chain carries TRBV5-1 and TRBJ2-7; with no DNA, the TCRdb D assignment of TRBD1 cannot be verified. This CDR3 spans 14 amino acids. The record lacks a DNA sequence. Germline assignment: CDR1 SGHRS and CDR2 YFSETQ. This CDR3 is CASVAGQGMGEQYF.

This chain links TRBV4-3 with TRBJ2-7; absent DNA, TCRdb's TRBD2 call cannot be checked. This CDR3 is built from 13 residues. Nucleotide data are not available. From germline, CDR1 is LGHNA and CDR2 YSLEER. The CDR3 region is CASSQEGGYEQYF.

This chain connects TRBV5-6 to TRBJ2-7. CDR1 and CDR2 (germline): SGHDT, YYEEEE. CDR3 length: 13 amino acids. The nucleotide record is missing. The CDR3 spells CASSFGRTGEQYF.

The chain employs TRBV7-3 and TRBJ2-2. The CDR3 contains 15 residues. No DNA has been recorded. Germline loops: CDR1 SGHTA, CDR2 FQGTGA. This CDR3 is CASSPGLIGTGELFF.

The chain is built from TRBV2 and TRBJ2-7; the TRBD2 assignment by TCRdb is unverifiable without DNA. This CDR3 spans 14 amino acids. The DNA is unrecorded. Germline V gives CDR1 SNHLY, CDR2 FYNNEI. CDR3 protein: CASSDQEAPYEQYF.

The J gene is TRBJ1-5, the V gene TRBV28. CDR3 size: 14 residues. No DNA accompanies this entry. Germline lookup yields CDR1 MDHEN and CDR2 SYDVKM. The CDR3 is CASSLTGRNQPQHF.

CDR3 protein: CAISELGAGGYTF. The chain has TRBV10-3 and TRBJ1-2; the D call from TCRdb, TRBD1, cannot be confirmed without DNA. The CDR3 runs to 13 residues. No DNA has been recorded. Germline assignment: CDR1 ENHRY and CDR2 SYGVKD.

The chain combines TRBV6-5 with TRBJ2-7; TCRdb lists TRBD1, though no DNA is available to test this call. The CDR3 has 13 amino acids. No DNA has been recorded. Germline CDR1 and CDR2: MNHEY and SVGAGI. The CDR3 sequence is CASRRTGGYEQYF.

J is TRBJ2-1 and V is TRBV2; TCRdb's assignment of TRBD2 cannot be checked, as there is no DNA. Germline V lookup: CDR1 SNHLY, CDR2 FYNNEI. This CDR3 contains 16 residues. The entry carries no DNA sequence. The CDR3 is CASSESLRVFYNEQFF. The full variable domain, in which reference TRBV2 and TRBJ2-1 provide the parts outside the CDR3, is EPEVTQTPSHQVTQMGQEVILRCVPISNHLYFYWYRQILGQKVEFLVSFYNNEISEKSEIFDDQFSVERPDGSNFTLKIRSTKLEDSAMYFCASSESLRVFYNEQFFGPGTRLTVL.

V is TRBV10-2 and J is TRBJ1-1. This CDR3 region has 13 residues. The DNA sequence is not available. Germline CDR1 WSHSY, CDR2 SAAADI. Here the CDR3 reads CASSGLGDTEAFF.

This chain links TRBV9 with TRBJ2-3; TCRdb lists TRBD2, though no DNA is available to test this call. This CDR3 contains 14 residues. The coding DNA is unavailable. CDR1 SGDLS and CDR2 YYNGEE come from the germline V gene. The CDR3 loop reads CASRSGRAGASQYF.

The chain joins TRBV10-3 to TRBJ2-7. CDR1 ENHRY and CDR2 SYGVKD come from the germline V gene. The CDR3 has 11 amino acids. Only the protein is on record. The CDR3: CAISGDHEQYF.